This T cell receptor beta chain was sequenced for a study of beta chain features in type 1 diabetes. Every isolated RNA sample was fully reverse transcribed, so sequencing captured expressed TCRB transcripts. Data came from immunoSEQ multiplex PCR; TCRdb stores just in-frame clones and leaves some out. The sample has approximately 170,000 clones; approximately 7.8% are singletons. Every participating donor gave one draw, a heparinised blood sample averaging about 100 mL. Each of the CD4+ naive, central memory, regulatory and stem cell-like memory populations was sorted via CD45RO/CCR7/CD25/CD127/CD95/CD27. This clone was observed a handful of times. Its target is not known. Study findings and constraints: Significant though moderate, a shortening of TCRB CDR3s appeared in all four CD4+ subsets of Type 1 diabetes patients. Type 1 diabetes patients showed fewer insertions and more deletions at VDJ junctions. PCR could preferentially amplify shorter templates, alike in patients and controls.

The CDR3 runs 14 residues. Germline V gene sequence: CDR1 MNHNY, CDR2 SVGAGI (reference sequence). V shed 7 bases, J shed 8 bases, and the junction held 8 bases outside the gene matches. This clonotype was obtained from a woman in her thirties or forties with type 1 diabetes. What was sequenced was central memory CD4+ T cells from blood. The chain carries TRBV6-6 and TRBJ1-4, with TRBD1 matching over 9 bases. The DNA of the CDR3 is TGTGCCAGCATTCGGGACAGGGATTACGAAAAACTGTTTTTT. Protein sequence: CASIRDRDYEKLFF.